The sample holds a few counts of the clone carrying this T cell receptor (beta chain). This sample is part of a study of immune evolution from preneoplasia to lung adenocarcinoma. Libraries were prepared by immunoSEQ multiplex PCR; TCRdb keeps only in-frame clonotypes and omits some of them. The sample records several thousand clones, 75% to 90% being singletons. This CDR3 spans 16 amino acids. V was shortened by 2 bases and J by 6 bases, with 16 bases between the two germline ends. Germline lookup yields CDR1 MRHNA and CDR2 SNTAGT. The source is a person aged 55-75 years with lung adenocarcinoma. The gene calls are TRBV6-4 and TRBJ2-2; a possible D gene is TRBD2 (6 bases). The sequenced material came from FFPE invasive lung adenocarcinoma tissue. The DNA of the CDR3 is TGTGCCAGCAGTGACGAAGGGACTCCCCCAGCCGGGGAGCTGTTTTTT. Its translation is CASSDEGTPPAGELFF.